These 23 T cell receptor beta chains share one sample of origin, sequenced in a study of immune evolution from preneoplasia to lung adenocarcinoma. Libraries were prepared by immunoSEQ multiplex PCR; TCRdb keeps only in-frame clonotypes and omits some of them. Of about 11,000 clones in the sample, roughly three quarters were seen once. The sample comprised FFPE normal lung tissue adjacent to the tumor. The receptors originated from a person in their 60s with lung adenocarcinoma. Some clones in this sample may be carry-over from other donors' samples.

A note on this clone: Mismatch with germline at one junction end may stem from a read error. This chain links TRBV7-7 with TRBJ2-2, with 7 bases lining up with TRBD1. The CDR3 consists of 16 residues. In germline, CDR1 is SSHAT, CDR2 FNYEAQ (reference sequence). The CDR3 DNA reads as TGTGCTAGCAGCGCGCGACAGGGTACGAACACCGGGGAGCTGTTTTTT. Translation gives CASSARQGTNTGELFF.

By share, this clone ranks as medium-sized. The genes are TRBV5-1 and TRBJ2-7, with TRBD1 identical over 8 bases. Germline-derived CDR1 and CDR2 are SGHRS and YFSETQ. There are 15 residues in the CDR3. Trimming cost V 2 bases and J 3 bases; bases outside gene matches: 7. Here the CDR3 DNA reads TGCGCCAGCAGCTTAAGTCAGGGGGCGGACTACGAGCAGTACTTC. Its protein product is CASSLSQGADYEQYF.

The chain recombines TRBV5-1 with TRBJ2-5; D unclear. V lost 2 bases and J lost 1, with 12 bases in between. CDR3 size: 15 residues. Germline CDR1 is SGHRS and CDR2 is YFSETQ. CDR3 sequence (DNA): TGCGCCAGCAGCTTTCAGACGGGTCCCCAAGAGACCCAGTACTTC. It translates to CASSFQTGPQETQYF. Full variable domain (rest looked up from reference TRBV5-1 and TRBJ2-5): KAGVTQTPRYLIKTRGQQVTLSCSPISGHRSVSWYQQTPGQGLQFLFEYFSETQRNKGNFPGRFSGRQFSNSRSEMNVSTLELGDSALYLCASSFQTGPQETQYFGPGTRLLVL.

V usage is TRBV5-4 and J usage is TRBJ1-6, with a tentative D call TRBD1 (5 bases). This CDR3 contains 13 residues. Looked up from germline, CDR1 is SGHNT and CDR2 is YYREEE (reference sequence). The germline V and J ends were trimmed by 4 bases and 10 bases, with 12 bases remaining between them. CDR3 bases: TGTGCCAGCAGCCTAGAGAGGGACTCACCCCTCCACTTT. This sequence encodes CASSLERDSPLHF.

V and J are TRBV4-2 and TRBJ2-7, with D perhaps matching TRBD2 (5 bases). The germline gives CDR1 LGHNA, CDR2 YNFKEQ. Trimming stripped 0 bases from V and 0 bases from J, with 6 bases between. This CDR3 has 14 residues. The CDR3 is CASSQERGSYEQYF. The CDR3 DNA is TGTGCCAGCAGCCAAGAACGGGGCTCCTACGAGCAGTACTTC.

Within the sample, this clone is medium-sized. The chain joins TRBV30 to TRBJ2-3; D remains ambiguous. Looked up from germline, CDR1 is GTSNPN and CDR2 is SVGIG (reference sequence). The CDR3 covers 13 residues. V was pared by 2 bases and J by 0 bases, with 6 bases between. In DNA form, the CDR3 reads TGTGCCTGGAGTCCGCGGAGCACAGATACGCAGTATTTT. Its translation is CAWSPRSTDTQYF. The full variable domain, with the rest looked up from reference TRBV30 and TRBJ2-3, is SQTIHQWPATLVQPVGSPLSLECTVEGTSNPNLYWYRQAAGRGLQLLFYSVGIGQISSEVPQNLSASRPQDRQFILSSKKLLLSDSGFYLCAWSPRSTDTQYFGPGTRLTVL.

This sequence joins TRBV28 and TRBJ1-2; D is perhaps TRBD1 (5 bases). The CDR3 extends over 13 amino acids. Germline V gene data show CDR1 as MDHEN and CDR2 as SYDVKM. Trimming took 3 bases from V and 4 from J, leaving 9 bases between them. The CDR3 DNA follows: TGTGCCAGCAGTTTCGACAGTACCTATGGCTACACCTTC. Translated: CASSFDSTYGYTF.

By share, this clone ranks as large. V is TRBV6-1 and J is TRBJ2-5; 8 bases align to TRBD1. Germline V gives CDR1 MNHNS, CDR2 SASEGT. There are 14 residues in the CDR3. J was trimmed by 1 base and V by 7 bases; bases with no gene match: 5. CDR3 loop: CASMTGATQETQYF. CDR3 bases: TGTGCCAGCATGACAGGGGCTACCCAAGAGACCCAGTACTTC.

This clone is judged medium-sized. The chain uses TRBV14 and TRBJ2-1; the D gene is possibly TRBD2 (5 bases). The ends were cut back, 1 base at V and 9 bases at J, with 13 bases in the middle. The CDR3 has 14 amino acids. Looked up from germline, CDR1 is SGHDN and CDR2 is FVKESK. CDR3 sequence: CASSQGGWAGEQFF. CDR3 sequence (DNA): TGTGCCAGCAGCCAAGGAGGCTGGGCGGGTGAGCAGTTCTTC.

The rearrangement uses TRBV28 and TRBJ1-2; the D is unclear. This CDR3 has 13 amino acids. Germline CDR1 and CDR2: MDHEN and SYDVKM. V dropped 5 bases and J dropped 7 bases, with 14 bases sitting between them. The CDR3 region is CASSPQEWVGYTF. The CDR3 region has the DNA TGTGCCAGCAGTCCTCAGGAGTGGGTTGGCTACACCTTC.

This chain links TRBV5-1 with TRBJ2-1, with 8 bases that match TRBD2. The CDR3 has 14 amino acids. After removal of 3 bases from V and 4 bases from J, the junction contained 3 bases not matched to a gene. CDR1 is SGHRS, CDR2 YFSETQ, per germline. In DNA, the CDR3 is TGCGCCAGCAGCTCGGGAGGGCCGTACAATGAGCAGTTCTTC. It encodes CASSSGGPYNEQFF.

This chain links TRBV28 with TRBJ1-4, with 9 nucleotides matching TRBD1. The CDR3 is 15 amino acids. After removal of 5 bases from V and 6 bases from J, the junction contained 7 bases not matched to a gene. Germline CDR1 is MDHEN and CDR2 is SYDVKM. CDR3 bases: TGTGCCAGCAGTCCGTGGACAGGGGCGGATGAAAAACTGTTTTTT. It translates to CASSPWTGADEKLFF. Together with reference TRBV28 and TRBJ1-4, the CDR3 gives the full variable domain: DVKVTQSSRYLVKRTGEKVFLECVQDMDHENMFWYRQDPGLGLRLIYFSYDVKMKEKGDIPEGYSVSREKKERFSLILESASTNQTSMYLCASSPWTGADEKLFFGSGTQLSVL.

V is TRBV28 and J is TRBJ1-4; the D is unclear. Germline-derived CDR1 and CDR2 are MDHEN and SYDVKM. The V end was cut by 3 bases, the J end by 3 bases, with 8 bases between. CDR3 length equals 14 residues. CDR3 residues: CASSFPGPNEKLFF. The CDR3 DNA follows: TGTGCCAGCAGTTTTCCCGGGCCTAATGAAAAACTGTTTTTT.

The J gene is TRBJ1-5, the V gene TRBV10-3, with unresolved D. With 2 bases removed from V and 1 base from J, the gap between germline ends came to 0 bases. There are 12 residues in the CDR3. CDR1 is ENHRY and CDR2 is SYGVKD in the germline V gene. For the CDR3, the DNA is TGTGCCATCAGTGAGAGCAATCAGCCCCAGCATTTT. Translating it yields CAISESNQPQHF.

The rearrangement joins TRBV4-1 to TRBJ2-2; 11 positions agree with TRBD2. V shed 1 base, J shed 0 bases, and the junction held 4 bases outside the gene matches. Germline V gene lookup returns CDR1 MGHRA and CDR2 YSYEKL. The CDR3 spans 18 residues. The CDR3 loop reads CASSQGLAGGSNTGELFF. The CDR3, as DNA: TGCGCCAGCAGCCAAGGTCTAGCGGGAGGTTCGAACACCGGGGAGCTGTTTTTT.

The chain joins TRBV19 to TRBJ2-6; 8 bases fit TRBD1. This CDR3 is built from 17 residues. The J segment lost 2 bases and the V segment lost 3 bases, leaving 6 bases of the junction unmatched. Germline V gene data show CDR1 as LNHDA and CDR2 as SQIVND (reference sequence). This CDR3 reads CASSISQGGTGANVLTF. The CDR3 DNA reads TGTGCCAGTAGTATCTCACAGGGGGGTACTGGGGCCAACGTCCTGACTTTC.

This chain connects TRBV6-4 to TRBJ1-5; D not resolved. CDR3 length: 13 amino acids. Trimming removed 3 bases at V and 0 bases at J, with 3 bases between. Germline V gene sequence: CDR1 MRHNA, CDR2 SNTAGT. The CDR3 is CASSESSNQPQHF. The CDR3, as DNA: TGTGCCAGCAGTGAATCTAGCAATCAGCCCCAGCATTTT.

J is TRBJ2-7 and V is TRBV19; the match to TRBD2 covers 12 bases. Germline V lookup: CDR1 LNHDA, CDR2 SQIVND (reference sequence). The CDR3 consists of 15 residues. Trimming cost V 6 bases and J 3 bases; bases outside gene matches: 6. The chain's CDR3 is CASRRLAGANYEQYF. CDR3 DNA: TGTGCCAGTAGGCGACTAGCGGGAGCTAACTACGAGCAGTACTTC.

The V gene is TRBV10-1, the J gene TRBJ2-7; D possibly corresponds to TRBD1 (5 bases). Trimming removed 5 bases at V and 6 bases at J, with 17 bases between. Germline CDR1 WNHNN, CDR2 SYGVQD (reference sequence). The CDR3 loop spans 14 amino acids. The CDR3 sequence is CASSPQAGYGEQYF. The CDR3 DNA reads TGCGCCAGCAGTCCGCAGGCAGGGTATGGCGAGCAGTACTTC.

The rearrangement links TRBV2 to TRBJ2-5; perhaps TRBD2 as D (6 bases). The V gene's germline CDR1 is SNHLY and CDR2 FYNNEI. The V and J ends lost 6 bases and 3 bases respectively, with 14 bases between them. The length of the CDR3 is 14 residues. The chain's CDR3 is CASRSRESEETQYF. CDR3 coding DNA: TGTGCCAGCAGATCCCGGGAGTCCGAAGAGACCCAGTACTTC.

The chain has TRBV5-6 and TRBJ2-7; possible D gene TRBD2, 5 bases. Germline CDR1 reads SGHDT; CDR2 reads YYEEEE. V shed 0 bases and J shed 5 bases, with 9 bases lying between them. This CDR3 has 13 amino acids. This chain's CDR3 is CASSLAFGDEQYF. The CDR3 nucleotides are TGTGCCAGCAGCTTGGCTTTCGGGGACGAGCAGTACTTC.

This clone was picked up one time. This chain connects TRBV7-3 to TRBJ2-1; no clear D gene. V gave up 6 bases and J gave up 6 bases, with 15 bases separating them. CDR1 and CDR2 (germline): SGHTA, FQGTGA. The CDR3 has 14 amino acids. The CDR3 loop reads CASRSVAPVNEQFF. CDR3 coding DNA: TGTGCCAGCAGGTCGGTAGCCCCGGTCAATGAGCAGTTCTTC.

The CDR3 protein is CASTPRGTGGGETQYF. The CDR3 DNA reads TGTGCCAGCACCCCGAGAGGAACAGGGGGAGGCGAGACCCAGTACTTC. This chain uses TRBV6-6 with TRBJ2-5; TRBD1 agrees at 8 bases. Germline values: CDR1 MNHNY, CDR2 SVGAGI (reference sequence). This CDR3 comprises 16 residues. After removal of 7 bases from V and 5 bases from J, the junction contained 15 bases not matched to a gene.